Here is one T cell receptor (beta chain) with its context. The data are from a study of memory CD4+ T cells and cytomegalovirus serostatus. Study information: Healthy Belgian adult donors included several CMV-positive and 24 CMV-negative people.

The sort gate was single viable CD3+CD4+CD8-CD45RO+ cells for memory CD4+ T cells. CMV serostatus came from serum IgG against pp150, pp28, p38, p52. TCRdb's table, derived via immunoSEQ multiplex PCR, lists solely in-frame clones and lacks some. The table lists tens of thousands of clones, around 80% of them singletons, with approximately 1.2% in the top ten. Deletions cut 3 bases from V and 8 bases from J, with 13 bases between. Per the germline V gene, CDR1 is SGHAT and CDR2 is FQNNGV. This CDR3 has 13 residues. The rearrangement joins TRBV11-2 to TRBJ1-2; D uncertain. Material for sequencing was memory CD4+ T cells from blood. The TCR sequence derives from an adult in good health and CMV-seronegative. The CDR3 bases are TGTGCCAGCAGCTTGAACGGGATGGACGGCTACACCTTC. It translates to CASSLNGMDGYTF.